What follows are 32 T cell receptor beta chains derived from one specimen sequenced in a study of T cell responses to AZD1222 COVID-19 vaccine. This table comes from immunoSEQ multiplex PCR, and its TCRdb copy is limited to in-frame clones, with some not included. The profile covers 150,000 or so clones, with 92% appearing a single time and roughly 2% taken by the ten largest. Sequences were derived from peripheral blood, sampled on day 0 of AZD1222 vaccination. These TCRs come from an adult in good health.

This chain's CDR3 is CASKGWGTDTQYF. CDR3 in DNA: TGTGCCAGCAAGGGGTGGGGCACAGATACGCAGTATTTT. The J gene is TRBJ2-3, the V gene TRBV7-2; perhaps TRBD1 as D (5 bases). Germline CDR1 SGHTA, CDR2 FQGNSA. CDR3 length: 13 amino acids. Deletions cut 7 bases from V and 1 base from J, with 9 bases between.

The chain recombines TRBV28 with TRBJ1-1; D perhaps matches TRBD1 (6 bases). The V gene lost 7 bases and the J gene lost 4 bases, with 10 bases spanning the gap. The CDR3 totals 12 residues. Germline V lookup: CDR1 MDHEN, CDR2 SYDVKM. CDR3 sequence (DNA): TGTGCCAGCAAGGAGGGGGGCACTGAAGCTTTCTTT. As protein: CASKEGGTEAFF.

The chain carries TRBV6-5 and TRBJ2-7; no reliable D call. The germline V and J ends were trimmed by 8 bases and 2 bases, with 10 bases remaining between them. The CDR3 is 12 amino acids. CDR1 is MNHEY and CDR2 is SVGAGI in the germline V gene. This chain's CDR3 is CASGVSAYEQYF. CDR3 DNA: TGTGCCAGCGGGGTATCCGCCTACGAGCAGTACTTC.

V and J are TRBV7-2 and TRBJ1-1; 12 bases map to TRBD1. The trim removed 5 bases at V and 1 base at J, leaving 11 bases unmatched. The CDR3 extends over 18 amino acids. Germline CDR1 and CDR2: SGHTA and FQGNSA. CDR3 DNA sequence: TGTGCCAGCAGCCCTAATACCGGGACAGGGGGCTGGAACACTGAAGCTTTCTTT. Its translation: CASSPNTGTGGWNTEAFF.

The rearrangement links TRBV19 to TRBJ2-7, with D unclear. The CDR3 has 14 residues. Trimming removed 5 bases from V and 0 bases from J, with 11 bases in between. Per the germline V gene, CDR1 is LNHDA and CDR2 is SQIVND (reference sequence). CDR3 DNA sequence: TGTGCCAGTAGTCCCCGGACGGACTCCTACGAGCAGTACTTC. Amino acid sequence: CASSPRTDSYEQYF.

The chain links TRBV3-1 (or the pseudogene TRBV3-2) to TRBJ1-2; D ambiguous. Looked up from germline, CDR1 is LGHDT and CDR2 is YNNKEL (reference sequence). This CDR3 contains 14 residues. V was clipped by 0 bases and J by 4 bases, with 9 bases between them. Here the CDR3 reads CASSQDARIYGYTF. The CDR3 coding sequence is TGTGCCAGCAGCCAAGATGCCCGGATCTATGGCTACACCTTC.

The gene calls are TRBV12-5 and TRBJ2-5; tentative D call: TRBD1 (6 bases). Germline CDR1 is LGHNT and CDR2 is FRNRAP. The length of the CDR3 is 13 residues. Trimming left V 6 bases short and J 4 bases short, with 12 bases between. The CDR3 loop is CASGWQGLETQYF. The CDR3 DNA sequence: TGTGCTAGTGGGTGGCAGGGGTTAGAGACCCAGTACTTC.

The CDR3 DNA reads as TGTGCCAGCAGCTTCCCAGCCGCCAAGGCACACGAGCAGTACTTC. Its translation: CASSFPAAKAHEQYF. V and J are TRBV13 and TRBJ2-7, with no clear D. This CDR3 has 15 amino acids. Trimming removed 3 bases from V and 5 bases from J, with 17 bases in between. The germline V gene encodes CDR1 PRHDT and CDR2 FYEKMQ (reference sequence).

With respect to this clone: Other DNA variants within this sample encode the same CDR3. The V call is TRBV24-1, the J call TRBJ2-3; D not certain. The CDR3 runs 13 residues. Germline V lookup: CDR1 KGHDR, CDR2 SFDVKD. Deletions cut 6 bases from V and 1 base from J, with 7 bases between. This CDR3 reads CATSPGGTDTQYF. The CDR3, as DNA: TGTGCCACCAGTCCTGGAGGCACAGATACGCAGTATTTT.

The chain uses TRBV20-1 and TRBJ2-5; 10 bases are shared with TRBD2. Trimming cost V 3 bases and J 5 bases; bases outside gene matches: 6. The CDR3 is 14 residues long. Germline V gives CDR1 DFQATT, CDR2 SNEGSKA (reference sequence). The CDR3 nucleotides read TGCAGTGCTAGTTTAGCGGGGGGTAGGGAGACCCAGTACTTC. Amino acid sequence: CSASLAGGRETQYF.

The gene calls are TRBV5-6 and TRBJ2-7; possibly TRBD2 for D (5 bases). CDR3 size: 14 residues. Trimming left V 2 bases short and J 3 bases short, with 12 bases between. The germline V gene has CDR1 SGHDT and CDR2 YYEEEE. The CDR3 reads CASSFLGRFYEQYF. In DNA form, the CDR3 reads TGTGCCAGCAGCTTTTTAGGGAGATTCTACGAGCAGTACTTC.

The chain carries TRBV6-5 and TRBJ2-5; D is undetermined. The CDR3 consists of 13 residues. CDR1 and CDR2 (germline): MNHEY, SVGAGI. Trimming took off 6 bases at V and 5 bases at J, with 13 bases between the two ends. For the CDR3, the DNA is TGTGCCAGCAGCCGAACAGAACGGGAGACCCAGTACTTC. Its protein is CASSRTERETQYF.

The gene calls are TRBV30 and TRBJ1-2; perhaps TRBD1 as D (6 bases). The V gene lost 6 bases and the J gene lost 4 bases, with 21 bases spanning the gap. Germline V lookup: CDR1 GTSNPN, CDR2 SVGIG (reference sequence). The CDR3 consists of 15 residues. The CDR3 bases are TGTGCCTGTAATTCAGGGGCCCTCGGGTTCTATGGCTACACCTTC. This codes for CACNSGALGFYGYTF. The complete variable domain, with remaining parts taken from reference TRBV30 and TRBJ1-2, reads SQTIHQWPATLVQPVGSPLSLECTVEGTSNPNLYWYRQAAGRGLQLLFYSVGIGQISSEVPQNLSASRPQDRQFILSSKKLLLSDSGFYLCACNSGALGFYGYTFGSGTRLTVV.

The rearrangement joins TRBV4-1 to TRBJ2-1; D is ambiguous. Per germline, CDR1 MGHRA and CDR2 YSYEKL. This CDR3 spans 16 amino acids. Trimming removed 0 bases at V and 3 bases at J, with 12 bases between. CDR3 residues: CASSQEGGTHYNEQFF. CDR3 bases: TGCGCCAGCAGCCAAGAGGGCGGCACTCACTACAATGAGCAGTTCTTC.

V gene TRBV19 combines with J gene TRBJ2-6; 7 nucleotides agree with TRBD1. The CDR3 contains 20 residues. With V trimmed by 5 bases and J by 0 bases, 16 bases remained unmatched. Germline lookup yields CDR1 LNHDA and CDR2 SQIVND (reference sequence). In DNA, the CDR3 is TGTGCCAGTAGTCTTAGGACAGGCCCCTTAGGAGGCTCTGGGGCCAACGTCCTGACTTTC. Encoded protein: CASSLRTGPLGGSGANVLTF.

This clone was picked up one time. The chain employs TRBV6-5 and TRBJ1-1; 7 positions match TRBD1. The ends lost 9 bases at V and 5 bases at J; junction bases unmatched: 6. Germline-derived CDR1 and CDR2 are MNHEY and SVGAGI. CDR3 size: 12 residues. The CDR3 nucleotides read TGTGCCAGTAACAGGGGAGGGACTGAAGCTTTCTTT. Its protein product is CASNRGGTEAFF.

The V gene is TRBV28, the J gene TRBJ1-5, with 11 bases fitting TRBD1. The CDR3 totals 16 residues. CDR1 MDHEN and CDR2 SYDVKM come from the germline V gene. Trimming cost V 3 bases and J 7 bases; bases outside gene matches: 8. The CDR3 spells CASSFLGTGGFQPQHF. As DNA, the CDR3 is TGTGCCAGCAGTTTCCTTGGGACAGGGGGTTTCCAGCCCCAGCATTTT. The complete variable domain, with remaining parts taken from reference TRBV28 and TRBJ1-5, reads DVKVTQSSRYLVKRTGEKVFLECVQDMDHENMFWYRQDPGLGLRLIYFSYDVKMKEKGDIPEGYSVSREKKERFSLILESASTNQTSMYLCASSFLGTGGFQPQHFGDGTRLSIL.

The chain recombines TRBV5-1 with TRBJ1-6; 7 bases map to TRBD1. Germline V gene data show CDR1 as SGHRS and CDR2 as YFSETQ. CDR3 length: 16 residues. The V segment lost 4 bases and the J segment 11 bases; nucleotides outside the gene matches: 15. This CDR3 reads CASSPIGGGGAPPLHF. The DNA of the CDR3 is TGCGCCAGCAGCCCCATAGGGGGAGGGGGCGCGCCACCCCTCCACTTT.

CDR3 coding DNA: TGCGCCAGCAGCCAAGGACTAGCATTCAACGAGCAGTACTTC. Translation gives CASSQGLAFNEQYF. This chain uses TRBV5-1 with TRBJ2-7; TRBD2 matches at 8 bases. This CDR3 contains 14 residues. The J segment lost 5 bases and the V segment lost 4 bases, leaving 8 bases of the junction unmatched. Germline V gene data show CDR1 as SGHRS and CDR2 as YFSETQ.

V gene TRBV4-2 combines with J gene TRBJ1-1, with a tentative D call TRBD1 (5 bases). Germline values: CDR1 LGHNA, CDR2 YNFKEQ. This CDR3 region has 15 residues. Trimming took off 0 bases at V and 0 bases at J, with 8 bases between the two ends. The CDR3: CASSQERGLNTEAFF. CDR3 bases: TGTGCCAGCAGCCAAGAACGGGGGTTGAACACTGAAGCTTTCTTT.

The sample holds one count of this clone. The CDR3 region has the DNA TGTGCCAGCAGTGAACAGCTCAACTATGGCTACACCTTC. It is translated as CASSEQLNYGYTF. The rearrangement links TRBV25-1 to TRBJ1-2; no reliable D call. V lost 2 bases to trimming and J lost 2 bases, with 6 bases between them. This CDR3 is built from 13 residues. Germline V gives CDR1 MGHDK, CDR2 SYGVNS.

The chain combines TRBV29-1 with TRBJ1-1, with D unresolved. Trimming pared 6 bases from V and 4 bases from J, leaving 15 bases between. The germline gives CDR1 SQVTM, CDR2 ANQGSEA. The CDR3 consists of 13 residues. CDR3 region: CSVEDLRSTEAFF. In DNA, the CDR3 is TGCAGCGTGGAGGATCTACGGTCCACTGAAGCTTTCTTT.

This chain uses TRBV18 with TRBJ2-7; no definite D call. Per germline, CDR1 KGHSH and CDR2 LQKENI. The CDR3 loop spans 12 amino acids. The ends were cut back, 2 bases at V and 4 bases at J, with 6 bases in the middle. The CDR3 protein is CASSPVEYEQYF. The CDR3 DNA reads as TGTGCCAGCTCACCAGTGGAGTACGAGCAGTACTTC. Supplemented by reference TRBV18 and TRBJ2-7, the full variable domain reads NAGVMQNPRHLVRRRGQEARLRCSPMKGHSHVYWYRQLPEEGLKFMVYLQKENIIDESGMPKERFSAEFPKEGPSILRIQQVVRGDSAAYFCASSPVEYEQYFGPGTRLTVT.

The chain employs TRBV4-3 and TRBJ2-2; D gene ambiguous. Germline V gene sequence: CDR1 LGHNA, CDR2 YSLEER. This CDR3 region has 15 residues. Trimming pared 2 bases from V and 0 bases from J, leaving 7 bases between. As DNA, the CDR3 is TGCGCCAGCAGCCAATCTTCAGCGAACACCGGGGAGCTGTTTTTT. Its translation: CASSQSSANTGELFF.

The chain has TRBV3-1 (or the pseudogene TRBV3-2) and TRBJ1-6; D gene ambiguous. This CDR3 spans 15 amino acids. Trimming cost V 1 base and J 7 bases, with 11 bases left between them. Per the germline V gene, CDR1 is LGHDT and CDR2 is YNNKEL (reference sequence). The CDR3 DNA is TGTGCCAGCAGCCAAGCGCCCGGACTCAATTCACCCCTCCACTTT. It specifies CASSQAPGLNSPLHF.

This chain uses TRBV5-1 with TRBJ1-4; weak D call: TRBD1 (5 bases). Trimming stripped 3 bases from V and 2 bases from J, with 8 bases between. Germline values: CDR1 SGHRS, CDR2 YFSETQ. The CDR3 spans 14 residues. CDR3 protein: CASSSDNTNEKLFF. The CDR3 DNA reads TGCGCCAGCAGCTCGGACAATACTAATGAAAAACTGTTTTTT. The full variable domain, its missing parts supplied by reference TRBV5-1 and TRBJ1-4, is KAGVTQTPRYLIKTRGQQVTLSCSPISGHRSVSWYQQTPGQGLQFLFEYFSETQRNKGNFPGRFSGRQFSNSRSEMNVSTLELGDSALYLCASSSDNTNEKLFFGSGTQLSVL.

J is TRBJ2-3 and V is TRBV7-2, with 8 nucleotides matching TRBD1. CDR1 is SGHTA, CDR2 FQGNSA, per germline. V shed 5 bases and J 2 bases; nucleotides not matched to a gene: 3. The length of the CDR3 is 14 residues. This CDR3 reads CASSPGQVTDTQYF. DNA for the CDR3: TGTGCCAGCAGCCCGGGACAGGTCACAGATACGCAGTATTTT. Based on the CDR3 plus reference TRBV7-2 and TRBJ2-3, the full variable domain is GAGVSQSPSNKVTEKGKDVELRCDPISGHTALYWYRQSLGQGLEFLIYFQGNSAPDKSGLPSDRFSAERTGGSVSTLTIQRTQQEDSAVYLCASSPGQVTDTQYFGPGTRLTVL.

V gene TRBV2 combines with J gene TRBJ1-5; no firm D call. The CDR3 covers 17 residues. Germline V CDR1 and CDR2: SNHLY, FYNNEI. Trimming cost V 7 bases and J 0 bases, with 19 bases left between them. The CDR3 DNA follows: TGTGCCAGCACCCCAGGCCAGAAGAAATATAGCAATCAGCCCCAGCATTTT. Protein product: CASTPGQKKYSNQPQHF.

The chain has TRBV7-2 and TRBJ1-5; the D is unclear. This CDR3 is 17 amino acids long. Germline loops: CDR1 SGHTA, CDR2 FQGNSA. The V gene lost 2 bases and the J gene lost 4 bases, with 18 bases spanning the gap. The CDR3 sequence: CASSLNPPGSANQPQHF. DNA of the CDR3: TGTGCCAGCAGCTTAAACCCCCCCGGCTCGGCGAATCAGCCCCAGCATTTT. Full variable domain (outside the CDR3, taken from reference TRBV7-2 and TRBJ1-5): GAGVSQSPSNKVTEKGKDVELRCDPISGHTALYWYRQSLGQGLEFLIYFQGNSAPDKSGLPSDRFSAERTGGSVSTLTIQRTQQEDSAVYLCASSLNPPGSANQPQHFGDGTRLSIL.

J is TRBJ2-4 and V is TRBV4-2; 8 nucleotides match TRBD2. Per germline, CDR1 LGHNA and CDR2 YNFKEQ. V gave up 0 bases and J gave up 0 bases; unmatched junction bases: 4. The CDR3 spans 17 residues. This CDR3 reads CASSQDGAGAAKNIQYF. The CDR3 DNA reads as TGTGCCAGCAGCCAAGATGGAGCGGGGGCAGCCAAAAACATTCAGTACTTC.

The sample holds many counts of this clone. The CDR3 here is CASSLHGLAGDNEQFF. The CDR3 DNA follows: TGTGCCAGCAGCTTACACGGACTAGCGGGGGACAATGAGCAGTTCTTC. The rearrangement uses TRBV7-3 and TRBJ2-1; 13 bases line up with TRBD2. V was clipped by 2 bases and J by 5 bases; unmatched bases: 3. The CDR3 contains 16 residues. Germline loops: CDR1 SGHTA, CDR2 FQGTGA.

The rearrangement links TRBV15 to TRBJ1-1; no definite D call. V was shortened by 1 base and J by 0 bases, with 15 bases between the two germline ends. CDR1 is LNHNV and CDR2 is YYDKDF in the germline V gene (reference sequence). The CDR3 extends over 17 amino acids. Here the CDR3 DNA reads TGTGCCACCAGCAGAGTGGGTTTAGGGAGCATGAACACTGAAGCTTTCTTT. It translates to CATSRVGLGSMNTEAFF.